The clone carrying this T cell receptor (beta chain) appeared a single time. What it binds is unknown. At the DNA level, this CDR3 is encoded by other sequences in the same sample as well. PCR amplification relied on 60 Vbeta primers (plus 13 Jbeta primers). Libraries were prepared by immunoSEQ multiplex PCR; TCRdb keeps only in-frame clonotypes and omits some of them. The sample holds fewer than 250,000 clones, 75% to 80% seen once. This sample is part of a study of cytomegalovirus exposure and HLA in healthy donors. Regarding the study as a whole: Most TCR beta V segments were productive about 87% or about 30% of the time in an earlier analysis. A list of around 150 TCR beta chains associated with cytomegalovirus was given. Through in vitro validation, three CMV-associated chains were shown to be specific for CMV antigens.

Germline V gene data show CDR1 as GTSNPN and CDR2 as SVGIG (reference sequence). CDR3 length equals 13 residues. The V gene end was trimmed by 2 bases and the J gene end by 6 bases; junction bases not matched to a gene: 7. At sampling all donors were nominally healthy, likely with unrecorded immune exposures. The V and J genes are TRBV30 and TRBJ2-7; 7 positions match TRBD2. The clonotype comes from a male donor in good health and CMV-seronegative. The sample taken for sequencing was PBMCs. The CDR3 region is CAWSTVGGSEQYF. CDR3 in DNA: TGTGCCTGGAGTACCGTCGGGGGGTCCGAGCAGTACTTC.